This section outlines one TCR beta chain sequence together with its context. The sample belongs to a study of human T cells and chemical hapten exposure. Indicated time point: pre-sensitization, week 0. As for treatment: therapeutic diphenylcyclopropenone sensitization with weekly scalp DPC. CDR3 length: 15 amino acids. V dropped 5 bases and J dropped 4; count of bases not matched to a gene: 8. Germline V gives CDR1 MNHEY, CDR2 SVGAGI. A single record per CDR3 protein comes from TCRdb applying MiXCR to the RACE reads. The sample has 300,000 to 400,000 distinct CDR3 sequences, 4.5% to 6% seen once. Sequenced material: whole blood, taken in connection with sensitization to the hapten diphenylcyclopropenone (DPC). The J gene is TRBJ2-7, the V gene TRBV6-5; 10 bases are shared with TRBD1. This TCR was recovered from a woman in her forties or fifties with alopecia areata. Some clones in this sample may be carry-over from other donors' samples. CDR3 residues: CASSRQGAVRYEQYF. CDR3 sequence (DNA): TGTGCCAGCAGTCGACAGGGGGCAGTAAGATACGAGCAGTACTTC.